One and the same sample provided the 27 T cell receptor beta chains below, sequenced in a study of blood T cell repertoires in COVID-19. Method: immunoSEQ multiplex PCR; TCRdb's copy keeps in-frame clones and lacks some. The sample yields about 260,000 clones, about 87% seen once. The source material was peripheral blood. The receptors come from a woman between 65 and 79 years old with COVID-19, enrolled during active disease.

The chain's CDR3 is CATARGRSYNEQFF. In nucleotides, the CDR3 is TGTGCCACTGCTAGAGGGAGATCCTACAATGAGCAGTTCTTC. The chain has TRBV6-5 and TRBJ2-1, with D perhaps matching TRBD2 (5 bases). Germline V lookup: CDR1 MNHEY, CDR2 SVGAGI. The V end lost 10 bases, the J end lost 1 base, and 14 bases lay between the germline ends. This CDR3 contains 14 residues.

The rearrangement uses TRBV19 and TRBJ1-1; TRBD1 aligns across 7 bases. This CDR3 is built from 14 residues. V was pared by 6 bases and J by 2 bases, with 6 bases of the junction left unmatched. Germline V gene sequence: CDR1 LNHDA, CDR2 SQIVND (reference sequence). CDR3 nucleotide sequence: TGTGCCAGTAGGAACCAGGGGGTTAACACTGAAGCTTTCTTT. Amino acids: CASRNQGVNTEAFF.

The chain has TRBV7-6 and TRBJ2-7; 9 bases line up with TRBD2. The germline gives CDR1 SGHVS, CDR2 FNYEAQ. This CDR3 is 15 amino acids long. Losses at the gene ends were 5 bases for V and 4 bases for J; bases not matched to a gene: 9. CDR3: CASSPVAGGAYEQYF. CDR3 DNA: TGTGCCAGCAGCCCTGTCGCGGGAGGGGCGTACGAGCAGTACTTC.

The chain carries TRBV6-5 and TRBJ1-3; 10 positions match TRBD1. J gave up 0 bases and V 8 bases, and 4 bases lay outside the gene matches. The CDR3 is 15 amino acids. The germline gives CDR1 MNHEY, CDR2 SVGAGI. CDR3 nucleotide sequence: TGTGCCAGCGGGGACAGGGGTTCCTCTGGAAACACCATATATTTT. It specifies CASGDRGSSGNTIYF.

This clone occurred once. The V gene is TRBV4-2, the J gene TRBJ1-1; tentatively, D is TRBD1 (5 bases). Trimming pared 2 bases from V and 0 bases from J, leaving 13 bases between. There are 16 residues in the CDR3. Germline CDR1 and CDR2: LGHNA and YNFKEQ. The CDR3 sequence: CASSQQSGGLNTEAFF. In nucleotides, the CDR3 is TGTGCCAGCAGCCAACAAAGCGGGGGATTGAACACTGAAGCTTTCTTT.

This sequence joins TRBV5-4 and TRBJ1-6, with unresolved D. The V gene lost 2 bases and the J gene lost 5 bases, with 14 bases spanning the gap. The CDR3 has 16 amino acids. CDR1 is SGHNT, CDR2 YYREEE, per germline (reference sequence). The CDR3 here is CASSLLLRGNNSPLHF. In DNA form, the CDR3 reads TGTGCCAGCAGCTTATTGCTCCGCGGAAATAATTCACCCCTCCACTTT.

The chain is built from TRBV6-2 or TRBV6-3 and TRBJ1-2; D remains ambiguous. Trimming took 2 bases from V and 8 from J, leaving 6 bases between them. Germline V lookup: CDR1 MNHEY, CDR2 SVGEGT. The CDR3 has 11 residues. CDR3 loop: CASSYRRGYTF. Written as DNA, the CDR3 is TGTGCCAGCAGTTACCGTCGGGGCTACACCTTC.

This chain connects TRBV19 to TRBJ2-1; 7 bases fit TRBD2. The V gene's germline CDR1 is LNHDA and CDR2 SQIVND (reference sequence). The CDR3 has 16 amino acids. With V trimmed by 5 bases and J by 4 bases, 11 bases remained unmatched. CDR3 bases: TGTGCCAGTAGTGGTAAAAGCGGGGCGCTATACAATGAGCAGTTCTTC. This encodes CASSGKSGALYNEQFF.

The chain employs TRBV5-1 and TRBJ1-1; maybe TRBD1 (5 bases). Per germline, CDR1 SGHRS and CDR2 YFSETQ. Trimming removed 1 base from V and 7 bases from J, with 14 bases in between. CDR3 length: 14 residues. This CDR3 is CASSLPEQGGEAFF. In nucleotides, the CDR3 is TGCGCCAGCAGCTTGCCTGAGCAGGGCGGTGAAGCTTTCTTT.

The J gene is TRBJ2-1, the V gene TRBV7-2; 10 bases match TRBD2. The germline gives CDR1 SGHTA, CDR2 FQGNSA. CDR3 length: 15 residues. Trimming took 0 bases from V and 7 from J; bases not matched to a gene: 3. CDR3 nucleotides: TGTGCCAGCAGCTTAGCGTCTAGCGGGAGTAATGAGCAGTTCTTC. Its protein is CASSLASSGSNEQFF.

V usage is TRBV2 and J usage is TRBJ1-5; 11 bases line up with TRBD1. The CDR3 runs to 14 residues. CDR1 and CDR2 from the germline V gene are SNHLY and FYNNEI. Losses at the gene ends were 6 bases for V and 4 bases for J; bases not matched to a gene: 2. The CDR3 sequence is CASRGTGGNQPQHF. The DNA for the CDR3 is TGTGCCAGCAGGGGGACAGGGGGGAATCAGCCCCAGCATTTT.

V and J are TRBV28 and TRBJ2-3; perhaps TRBD2 as D (6 bases). Per germline, CDR1 MDHEN and CDR2 SYDVKM. The CDR3 consists of 13 residues. Trimming removed 11 bases at V and 3 bases at J, with 15 bases between. The CDR3 spells CAGKTGGTDTQYF. CDR3 nucleotide sequence: TGTGCCGGAAAGACCGGAGGGACAGATACGCAGTATTTT.

The chain couples TRBV7-9 to TRBJ1-3; D might be TRBD1 (6 bases). Trimming pared 5 bases from V and 1 base from J, leaving 27 bases between. The CDR3 runs 20 residues. Germline V gives CDR1 SEHNR, CDR2 FQNEAQ (reference sequence). The CDR3 coding sequence is TGTGCCAGCAGCACCCGGACAGTACGCGTCGGGGCGAAGTCTGGAAACACCATATATTTT. Its protein product is CASSTRTVRVGAKSGNTIYF.

This chain uses TRBV28 with TRBJ2-3, with a possible D match to TRBD1 (8 bases). Germline CDR1 MDHEN, CDR2 SYDVKM. The V and J ends lost 2 bases and 3 bases respectively, with 15 bases between them. This CDR3 region has 16 residues. The CDR3 DNA sequence: TGTGCCAGCAGTTTAATTACAGGGGGGGGTACAGATACGCAGTATTTT. Translated: CASSLITGGGTDTQYF.

The chain joins TRBV27 to TRBJ2-7; 11 bases line up with TRBD2. From germline, CDR1 is MNHEY and CDR2 SMNVEV (reference sequence). The CDR3 runs 16 residues. The junction had 7 bases not matched to a gene; V was cut back by 6 bases and J by 0 bases. The CDR3 loop reads CASRIHTSGSSYEQYF. CDR3 bases: TGTGCCAGCAGGATCCATACTAGCGGGAGCTCCTACGAGCAGTACTTC.

This chain links TRBV19 with TRBJ1-2, with TRBD1 identical over 7 bases. The CDR3 spans 16 residues. The trim removed 3 bases at V and 4 bases at J, leaving 11 bases unmatched. The V gene's germline CDR1 is LNHDA and CDR2 SQIVND (reference sequence). In nucleotides, the CDR3 is TGTGCCAGTAGTATGCGACGGGACAGTTTCACCTATGGCTACACCTTC. Translating it yields CASSMRRDSFTYGYTF.

V usage is TRBV20-1 and J usage is TRBJ1-1; D unresolved. Germline CDR1 is DFQATT and CDR2 is SNEGSKA (reference sequence). The CDR3 loop spans 12 amino acids. Trimming cost V 3 bases and J 8 bases, with 13 bases left between them. The DNA of the CDR3 is TGCAGTGCTAGTAATGCGGGGAGAGAAGCTTTCTTT. The encoded protein is CSASNAGREAFF.

This clone appeared a single time. The chain uses TRBV18 and TRBJ2-7; perhaps TRBD1 as D (6 bases). The V and J ends lost 0 bases and 3 bases respectively, with 6 bases between them. Looked up from germline, CDR1 is KGHSH and CDR2 is LQKENI. The CDR3 extends over 13 amino acids. This CDR3 is CASSPPGHYEQYF. CDR3 bases: TGTGCCAGCTCACCACCGGGACACTACGAGCAGTACTTC.

The rearrangement uses TRBV6-5 and TRBJ2-4; tentatively, D is TRBD2 (6 bases). CDR3 length equals 14 residues. The germline V gene has CDR1 MNHEY and CDR2 SVGAGI. The V end lost 4 bases, the J end lost 6 bases, and 13 bases lay between the germline ends. CDR3 DNA sequence: TGTGCCAGCAGTTCACCGGGACTCGGAAACATTCAGTACTTC. This translates into CASSSPGLGNIQYF.

This chain links TRBV10-3 with TRBJ2-7; possibly TRBD1 for D (6 bases). Germline CDR1 ENHRY, CDR2 SYGVKD. The CDR3 is 12 residues long. V lost 6 bases and J 3 bases, leaving 9 bases between the germline ends. This CDR3 reads CAIRRQDYEQYF. As DNA, the CDR3 is TGTGCCATCAGGAGACAGGACTACGAGCAGTACTTC.

This clone appeared a few times. The V call is TRBV30, the J call TRBJ1-1; D gene ambiguous. Trimming took off 0 bases at V and 6 bases at J, with 14 bases between the two ends. CDR1 is GTSNPN, CDR2 SVGIG, per germline (reference sequence). The CDR3 totals 14 residues. CDR3 protein: CAWSVLPLEAEAFF. CDR3 DNA sequence: TGTGCCTGGAGTGTACTACCTCTCGAGGCTGAAGCTTTCTTT.

The chain's CDR3 is CASSHRMLQGQETQYF. CDR3 nucleotides: TGCGCCAGCAGCCATAGAATGCTGCAGGGGCAAGAGACCCAGTACTTC. The J gene is TRBJ2-5, the V gene TRBV4-1, with a possible D match to TRBD1 (6 bases). Per the germline V gene, CDR1 is MGHRA and CDR2 is YSYEKL. This CDR3 has 16 amino acids. Trimming pared 3 bases from V and 2 bases from J, leaving 16 bases between.

The chain employs TRBV14 and TRBJ2-5; 8 bases are a match to TRBD2. CDR1 and CDR2 from the germline V gene are SGHDN and FVKESK. V was clipped by 1 base and J by 7 bases; unmatched bases: 8. The CDR3 sequence is 15 residues long. The CDR3 protein is CASSQGGAGDRTQYF. CDR3 nucleotides: TGTGCCAGCAGCCAAGGAGGAGCGGGAGATCGGACCCAGTACTTC.

The chain links TRBV4-1 to TRBJ2-3, with D possibly being TRBD1 (5 bases). Germline CDR1 MGHRA, CDR2 YSYEKL. The CDR3 runs 16 residues. V was clipped by 0 bases and J by 1 base, with 11 bases between them. The DNA of the CDR3 is TGCGCCAGCAGCCAAGATGGACAAATGCGCACAGATACGCAGTATTTT. It specifies CASSQDGQMRTDTQYF.

This clone was counted at least ten times. The genes are TRBV15 and TRBJ2-7, with 8 positions matching TRBD1. The trim removed 1 base at V and 7 bases at J, leaving 6 bases unmatched. Germline lookup yields CDR1 LNHNV and CDR2 YYDKDF (reference sequence). CDR3 length: 14 residues. CDR3 region: CATSRGQGAREQYF. In DNA form, the CDR3 reads TGTGCCACCAGCAGAGGTCAGGGGGCCAGGGAGCAGTACTTC. Based on the CDR3 plus reference TRBV15 and TRBJ2-7, the full variable domain is DAMVIQNPRYQVTQFGKPVTLSCSQTLNHNVMYWYQQKSSQAPKLLFHYYDKDFNNEADTPDNFQSRRPNTSFCFLDIRSPGLGDTAMYLCATSRGQGAREQYFGPGTRLTVT.

The rearrangement joins TRBV6-5 to TRBJ1-2, with unresolved D. Looked up from germline, CDR1 is MNHEY and CDR2 is SVGAGI. The CDR3 runs 14 residues. The germline V and J ends were trimmed by 0 bases and 2 bases, with 7 bases remaining between them. The CDR3 region is CASSYSKQNYGYTF. The CDR3 DNA sequence: TGTGCCAGCAGTTACTCGAAGCAAAACTATGGCTACACCTTC.

This clone was detected only once. The J gene is TRBJ1-6, the V gene TRBV30; perhaps TRBD1 as D (5 bases). Trimming took 4 bases from V and 10 from J, leaving 20 bases between them. The CDR3 runs 15 residues. CDR1 and CDR2 (germline): GTSNPN, SVGIG (reference sequence). Here the CDR3 DNA reads TGTGCCTGGATTGGGGATGGGGCAGCTGCCTCACCCCTCCACTTT. Its protein product is CAWIGDGAAASPLHF.